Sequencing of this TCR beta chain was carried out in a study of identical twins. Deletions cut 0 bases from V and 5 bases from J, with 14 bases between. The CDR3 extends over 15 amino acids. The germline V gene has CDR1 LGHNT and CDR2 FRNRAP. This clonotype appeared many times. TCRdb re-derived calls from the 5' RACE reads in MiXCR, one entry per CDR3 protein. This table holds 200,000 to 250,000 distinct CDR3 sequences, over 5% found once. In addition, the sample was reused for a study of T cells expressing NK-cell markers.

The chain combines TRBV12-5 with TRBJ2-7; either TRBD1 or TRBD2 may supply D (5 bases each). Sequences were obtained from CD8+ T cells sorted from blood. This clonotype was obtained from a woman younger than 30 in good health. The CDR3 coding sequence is TGTGCTAGTGGTTTGGTAGGTCAGGGAGAAAACGAGCAGTACTTC. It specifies CASGLVGQGENEQYF.